This entry lists 28 T cell receptor beta chains sequenced from one sample in a study of blood T cell repertoires in COVID-19. Assay used: immunoSEQ multiplex PCR; TCRdb lists only in-frame clones, some missing. Of under 500,000 clones listed, approximately 90% are singletons. The specimen sequenced was PBMCs or T cells enriched from blood (not recorded which). The receptor set was obtained from a woman under 30 with acute COVID-19.

This chain connects TRBV6-6 to TRBJ2-7; 11 positions match TRBD2. CDR1 is MNHNY and CDR2 is SVGAGI in the germline V gene (reference sequence). CDR3 length equals 16 residues. J was trimmed by 6 bases and V by 0 bases; bases with no gene match: 7. DNA of the CDR3: TGTGCCAGCAGTTACTCGGGACTAGCGGCAGGGTTCGAGCAGTACTTC. As protein: CASSYSGLAAGFEQYF.

The chain links TRBV28 to TRBJ1-2; TRBD1 aligns across 9 bases. The V segment lost 3 bases and the J segment 7 bases; nucleotides outside the gene matches: 15. CDR1 is MDHEN, CDR2 SYDVKM, per germline. The CDR3 extends over 17 amino acids. The CDR3 here is CASSFRLLDRGFRGYTF. The CDR3 DNA reads as TGTGCCAGCAGTTTCCGACTCTTAGACAGGGGGTTTCGTGGCTACACCTTC.

The chain carries TRBV2 and TRBJ1-6, with D possibly matching TRBD1 (5 bases). V was trimmed by 5 bases and J by 10 bases, leaving 12 bases between them. Per the germline V gene, CDR1 is SNHLY and CDR2 is FYNNEI. The CDR3 totals 13 residues. The CDR3 loop is CASSPQVASPLHF. The CDR3 DNA reads TGTGCCAGCAGTCCACAGGTGGCGTCACCCCTCCACTTT.

The chain couples TRBV5-4 to TRBJ1-1; 8 bases match TRBD1. The CDR3 extends over 16 amino acids. The germline gives CDR1 SGHNT, CDR2 YYREEE (reference sequence). V lost 0 bases, J lost 4 bases, and 8 bases stayed unmatched. As DNA, the CDR3 is TGTGCCAGCAGCTTGGGCGGACAGGGTTTCCCCACTGAAGCTTTCTTT. Its protein is CASSLGGQGFPTEAFF.

In this sample, this clone turned up once. This rearrangement joins TRBV19 to TRBJ1-5; TRBD1 is a possible D gene (6 bases). V lost 0 bases and J lost 0, with 12 bases in between. Germline values: CDR1 LNHDA, CDR2 SQIVND (reference sequence). This CDR3 is built from 17 residues. CDR3 DNA sequence: TGTGCCAGTAGTATAGATCGGCAGGGGTATAGCAATCAGCCCCAGCATTTT. Translation gives CASSIDRQGYSNQPQHF. The whole variable domain, remainder taken from reference TRBV19 and TRBJ1-5, is DGGITQSPKYLFRKEGQNVTLSCEQNLNHDAMYWYRQDPGQGLRLIYYSQIVNDFQKGDIAEGYSVSREKKESFPLTVTSAQKNPTAFYLCASSIDRQGYSNQPQHFGDGTRLSIL.

This chain links TRBV24-1 with TRBJ2-5; TRBD1 is a possible D gene (6 bases). This CDR3 comprises 15 residues. The V end lost 1 base, the J end lost 5 bases, and 13 bases lay between the germline ends. Germline-derived CDR1 and CDR2 are KGHDR and SFDVKD. The CDR3 DNA reads as TGTGCCACCAGTGATTTCAGGGGAGAGGGGGAGACCCAGTACTTC. It specifies CATSDFRGEGETQYF.

This clone was seen once. The same CDR3 also results from other DNA sequences found in this sample. The chain is built from TRBV28 and TRBJ2-1, with 8 positions matching TRBD2. Germline CDR1 and CDR2: MDHEN and SYDVKM. The CDR3 has 14 amino acids. J lost 3 bases, V lost 2 bases, and 0 bases had no gene match. As DNA, the CDR3 is TGTGCCAGCAGTTTAGCGGGAGGCTACAATGAGCAGTTCTTC. Translation: CASSLAGGYNEQFF. The full variable domain, rest sourced from reference TRBV28 and TRBJ2-1, is DVKVTQSSRYLVKRTGEKVFLECVQDMDHENMFWYRQDPGLGLRLIYFSYDVKMKEKGDIPEGYSVSREKKERFSLILESASTNQTSMYLCASSLAGGYNEQFFGPGTRLTVL.

The chain has TRBV6-5 and TRBJ1-6; D remains unclear. V lost 3 bases and J lost 4, with 4 bases in between. This CDR3 is built from 13 residues. The V gene's germline CDR1 is MNHEY and CDR2 SVGAGI. This chain's CDR3 is CASSYSYNSPLHF. Here the CDR3 DNA reads TGTGCCAGCAGTTATTCATATAATTCACCCCTCCACTTT.

This chain links TRBV9 with TRBJ1-3; the match to TRBD1 covers 10 bases. Germline V gene data show CDR1 as SGDLS and CDR2 as YYNGEE. J lost 2 bases, V lost 2 bases, and 4 bases had no gene match. CDR3 size: 16 residues. CDR3 loop: CASSVPGTGAGNTIYF. Here the CDR3 DNA reads TGTGCCAGCAGCGTCCCCGGGACAGGGGCTGGAAACACCATATATTTT.

The rearrangement links TRBV27 to TRBJ2-1, with 9 bases lining up with TRBD2. The CDR3 is 16 residues long. In germline, CDR1 is MNHEY, CDR2 SMNVEV (reference sequence). The junction had 11 bases not matched to a gene; V was cut back by 5 bases and J by 6 bases. The CDR3 region is CASSPAAREGVNEQFF. The CDR3 DNA reads as TGTGCCAGCAGTCCAGCGGCGCGGGAGGGAGTCAATGAGCAGTTCTTC.

J is TRBJ1-2 and V is TRBV19, with a weak D call TRBD1 (6 bases). V lost 7 bases and J 3 bases, leaving 18 bases between the germline ends. CDR3 length equals 15 residues. Germline lookup yields CDR1 LNHDA and CDR2 SQIVND (reference sequence). The CDR3 loop reads CASKYLDSQYYGYTF. CDR3 sequence (DNA): TGTGCCAGTAAATATTTGGACAGTCAATACTATGGCTACACCTTC.

This clone appeared a single time. The chain recombines TRBV5-1 with TRBJ2-5, with 10 bases lining up with TRBD2. There are 14 residues in the CDR3. With 3 bases clipped from V and 5 bases from J, the junction kept 4 bases outside the gene matches. CDR1 and CDR2 from the germline V gene are SGHRS and YFSETQ. The CDR3 nucleotides read TGCGCCAGCAGCTCTAGCGGGGGAGTCGAGACCCAGTACTTC. It yields the protein CASSSSGGVETQYF.

This rearrangement joins TRBV18 to TRBJ2-7, with 8 bases aligning to TRBD1. With V trimmed by 4 bases and J by 4 bases, 9 bases remained unmatched. The CDR3 spans 15 residues. Germline CDR1 reads KGHSH; CDR2 reads LQKENI. The CDR3 DNA reads as TGTGCCAGCTCACGCTCGACAGGGGAGCAGTACGAGCAGTACTTC. It encodes CASSRSTGEQYEQYF.

The chain has TRBV12-5 and TRBJ2-2; D might be TRBD2 (5 bases). V was clipped by 7 bases and J by 0 bases, with 15 bases between them. There are 16 residues in the CDR3. Germline loops: CDR1 LGHNT, CDR2 FRNRAP. The CDR3 reads CASALRASANTGELFF. CDR3 bases: TGTGCTAGTGCCTTGCGGGCTTCCGCGAACACCGGGGAGCTGTTTTTT.

This clone was recorded once. The gene calls are TRBV3-1 (or the pseudogene TRBV3-2) and TRBJ2-5; TRBD1 is a possible D gene (5 bases). The CDR3 length is 15 residues. CDR1 is LGHDT and CDR2 is YNNKEL in the germline V gene (reference sequence). V lost 4 bases, J lost 1 base, and 13 bases lay in between. CDR3 nucleotide sequence: TGTGCCAGCAGCCCCGGACAACTCGTCCAAGAGACCCAGTACTTC. Protein: CASSPGQLVQETQYF.

The chain combines TRBV27 with TRBJ1-6; D gene uncertain. Trimming removed 3 bases from V and 8 bases from J, with 11 bases in between. From germline, CDR1 is MNHEY and CDR2 SMNVEV (reference sequence). This CDR3 comprises 14 residues. CDR3 DNA: TGTGCCAGCAGTTTGACGGGTTTGGATTCACCCCTCCACTTT. Residues: CASSLTGLDSPLHF.

The CDR3 nucleotides are TGTGCCAGCAGTTACGTGGCTAGCGGGAGAGAGCAGTTCTTC. Amino acids: CASSYVASGREQFF. The chain couples TRBV6-6 to TRBJ2-1; 10 bases fit TRBD2. The trim removed 2 bases at V and 10 bases at J, leaving 5 bases unmatched. CDR1 is MNHNY, CDR2 SVGAGI, per germline (reference sequence). This CDR3 comprises 14 residues.

The rearrangement links TRBV6-4 to TRBJ2-1, with 11 positions matching TRBD2. The CDR3 extends over 15 amino acids. Trimming took 2 bases from V and 9 from J; bases not matched to a gene: 6. Germline CDR1 is MRHNA and CDR2 is SNTAGT. The DNA of the CDR3 is TGTGCCAGCAGTGACAGTAGCGGGAGGGCCGGTGAGCAGTTCTTC. This translates into CASSDSSGRAGEQFF.

This clone appeared a single time. The V and J genes are TRBV19 and TRBJ1-6; possibly TRBD1 for D (6 bases). The V and J ends lost 3 bases and 2 bases respectively, with 11 bases between them. The V gene's germline CDR1 is LNHDA and CDR2 SQIVND (reference sequence). CDR3 length: 16 residues. The CDR3 bases are TGTGCCAGTAGTATTAGACAGGCCGCCTATAATTCACCCCTCCACTTT. Protein sequence: CASSIRQAAYNSPLHF.

The V gene is TRBV11-2, the J gene TRBJ2-1; D is perhaps TRBD1 (6 bases). The length of the CDR3 is 17 residues. From germline, CDR1 is SGHAT and CDR2 FQNNGV. The V and J ends lost 7 bases and 2 bases respectively, with 21 bases between them. In DNA form, the CDR3 reads TGTGCCAGCACAGGGTCGGGCGTAGGGACAACCTACAATGAGCAGTTCTTC. Protein product: CASTGSGVGTTYNEQFF.

This clone was picked up one time. The chain has TRBV28 and TRBJ2-7; D gene ambiguous. The CDR3 is made up of 15 amino acids. Trimming removed 3 bases at V and 0 bases at J, with 12 bases between. From germline, CDR1 is MDHEN and CDR2 SYDVKM. The CDR3 coding sequence is TGTGCCAGCAGTTTGTACGCGGAGAGCTCCTACGAGCAGTACTTC. Amino acids: CASSLYAESSYEQYF.

V usage is TRBV5-6 and J usage is TRBJ2-7, with TRBD2 matching over 7 bases. V dropped 4 bases and J dropped 2; count of bases not matched to a gene: 9. The CDR3 totals 15 residues. Per germline, CDR1 SGHDT and CDR2 YYEEEE. DNA of the CDR3: TGTGCCAGCAGCATAGGACTAGACGGGCCCTACGAGCAGTACTTC. Its protein product is CASSIGLDGPYEQYF.

This chain connects TRBV6-5 to TRBJ2-2, with a weak D call TRBD1 (5 bases). CDR1 is MNHEY and CDR2 is SVGAGI in the germline V gene. The CDR3 covers 12 residues. The V end was cut by 6 bases, the J end by 9 bases, with 11 bases between. DNA of the CDR3: TGTGCCAGCAGCCAGGGATTTCGGGAGCTGTTTTTT. It specifies CASSQGFRELFF.

The V call is TRBV12-3 or TRBV12-4, the J call TRBJ2-1, with D uncertain. Trimming cost V 2 bases and J 4 bases, with 6 bases left between them. The CDR3 is made up of 13 amino acids. The chain's CDR3 is CASSLNQYNEQFF. As DNA, the CDR3 is TGTGCCAGCAGTTTAAATCAGTACAATGAGCAGTTCTTC.

The chain uses TRBV19 and TRBJ2-1; no reliable D call. From germline, CDR1 is LNHDA and CDR2 SQIVND (reference sequence). Trimming pared 1 base from V and 7 bases from J, leaving 2 bases between. The CDR3 totals 11 residues. The CDR3 protein is CASSIANEQFF. DNA for the CDR3: TGTGCCAGTAGTATAGCAAATGAGCAGTTCTTC. The whole variable domain, filled in from reference TRBV19 and TRBJ2-1, reads DGGITQSPKYLFRKEGQNVTLSCEQNLNHDAMYWYRQDPGQGLRLIYYSQIVNDFQKGDIAEGYSVSREKKESFPLTVTSAQKNPTAFYLCASSIANEQFFGPGTRLTVL.

This clone has only a few counts. This chain uses TRBV6-2 or TRBV6-3 with TRBJ2-1; D is unclear. The CDR3 totals 16 residues. The V end lost 2 bases, the J end lost 1 base, and 12 bases lay between the germline ends. Germline CDR1 is MNHEY and CDR2 is SVGEGT. The CDR3 reads CASSYPARRSYNEQFF. CDR3 bases: TGTGCCAGCAGTTACCCCGCTAGGCGGTCCTACAATGAGCAGTTCTTC.

The chain joins TRBV5-6 to TRBJ2-5; TRBD2 agrees at 8 bases. The CDR3 runs to 15 residues. Unmatched junction bases numbered 15, after V lost 4 bases and J lost 10 bases. Germline values: CDR1 SGHDT, CDR2 YYEEEE. CDR3: CASSPGSGSLKNQYF. The CDR3 nucleotides are TGTGCCAGCAGCCCTGGGAGCGGGAGTTTGAAAAACCAGTACTTC.

The rearrangement uses TRBV9 and TRBJ1-5, with 8 bases fitting TRBD1. The CDR3 is made up of 15 amino acids. Germline-derived CDR1 and CDR2 are SGDLS and YYNGEE. V gave up 0 bases and J gave up 7 bases; unmatched junction bases: 6. The CDR3 sequence is CASSVEGQGAQPQHF. CDR3 coding DNA: TGTGCCAGCAGCGTAGAAGGACAGGGTGCGCAGCCCCAGCATTTT.